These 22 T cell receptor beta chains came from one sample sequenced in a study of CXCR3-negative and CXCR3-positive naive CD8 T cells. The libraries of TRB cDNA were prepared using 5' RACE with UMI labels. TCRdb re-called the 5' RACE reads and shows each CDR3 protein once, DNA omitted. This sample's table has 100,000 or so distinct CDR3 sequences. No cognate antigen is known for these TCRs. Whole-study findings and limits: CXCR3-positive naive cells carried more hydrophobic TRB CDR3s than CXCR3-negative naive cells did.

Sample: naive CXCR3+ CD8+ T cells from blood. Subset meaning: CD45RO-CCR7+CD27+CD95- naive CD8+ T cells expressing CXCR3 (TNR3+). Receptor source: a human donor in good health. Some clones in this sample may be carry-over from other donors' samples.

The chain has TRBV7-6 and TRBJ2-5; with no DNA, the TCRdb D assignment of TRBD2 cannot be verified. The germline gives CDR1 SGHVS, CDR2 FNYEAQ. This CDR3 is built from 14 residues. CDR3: CASSFTRGQETQYF.

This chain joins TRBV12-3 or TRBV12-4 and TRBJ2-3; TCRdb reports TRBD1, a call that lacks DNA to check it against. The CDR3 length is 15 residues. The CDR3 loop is CASSPGGYIPDTQYF.

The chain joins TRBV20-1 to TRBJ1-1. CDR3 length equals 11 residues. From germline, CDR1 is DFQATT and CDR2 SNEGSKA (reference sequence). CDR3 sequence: CSARIITEAFF.

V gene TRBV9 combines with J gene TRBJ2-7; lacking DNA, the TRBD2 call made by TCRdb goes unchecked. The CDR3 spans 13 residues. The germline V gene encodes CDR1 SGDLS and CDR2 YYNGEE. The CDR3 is CASSVEGGPEQYF.

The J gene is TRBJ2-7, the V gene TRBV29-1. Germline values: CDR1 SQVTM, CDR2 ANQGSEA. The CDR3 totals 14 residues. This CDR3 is CSVASSGSSYEQYF.

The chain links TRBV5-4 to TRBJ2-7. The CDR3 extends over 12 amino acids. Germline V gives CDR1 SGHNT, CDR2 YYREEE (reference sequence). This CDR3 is CASSQWSYEQYF.

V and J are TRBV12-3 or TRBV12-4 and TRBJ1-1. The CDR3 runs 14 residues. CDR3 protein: CASSSGRRNTEAFF.

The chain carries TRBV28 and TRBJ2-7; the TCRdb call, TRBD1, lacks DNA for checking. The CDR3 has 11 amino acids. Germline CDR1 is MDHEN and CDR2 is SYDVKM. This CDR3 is CASLVGVEQYF.

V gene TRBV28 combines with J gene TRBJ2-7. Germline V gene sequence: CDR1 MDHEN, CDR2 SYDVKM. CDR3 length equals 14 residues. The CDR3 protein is CASHSEREAYEQYF.

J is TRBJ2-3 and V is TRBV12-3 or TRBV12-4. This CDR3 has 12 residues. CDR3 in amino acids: CASSRDRETQYF.

The CDR3 reads CSASQGRARANEAFF. The J gene is TRBJ1-1, the V gene TRBV20-1; TCRdb's assignment of TRBD1 cannot be checked, as there is no DNA. CDR3 length: 15 residues. The germline V gene encodes CDR1 DFQATT and CDR2 SNEGSKA (reference sequence).

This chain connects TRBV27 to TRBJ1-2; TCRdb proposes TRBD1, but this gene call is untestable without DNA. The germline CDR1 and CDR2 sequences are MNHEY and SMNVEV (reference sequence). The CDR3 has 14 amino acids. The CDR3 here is CASSLGGGGYGYTF.

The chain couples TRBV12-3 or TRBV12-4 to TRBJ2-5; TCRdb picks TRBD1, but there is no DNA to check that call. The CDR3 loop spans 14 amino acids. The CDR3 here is CASSPDRVEETQYF.

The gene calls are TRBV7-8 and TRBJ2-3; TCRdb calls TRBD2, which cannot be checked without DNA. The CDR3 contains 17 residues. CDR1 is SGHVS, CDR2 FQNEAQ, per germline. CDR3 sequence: CASSSTSGGAGTDTQYF.

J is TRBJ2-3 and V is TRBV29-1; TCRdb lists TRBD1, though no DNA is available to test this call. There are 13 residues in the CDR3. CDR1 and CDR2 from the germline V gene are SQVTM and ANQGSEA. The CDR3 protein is CSVPGTVIDTQYF.

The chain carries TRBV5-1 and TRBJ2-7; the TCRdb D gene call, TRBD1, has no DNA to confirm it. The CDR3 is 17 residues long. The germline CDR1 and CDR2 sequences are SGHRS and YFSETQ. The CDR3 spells CASSLVPGRGEFGEQYF. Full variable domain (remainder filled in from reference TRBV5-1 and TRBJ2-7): KAGVTQTPRYLIKTRGQQVTLSCSPISGHRSVSWYQQTPGQGLQFLFEYFSETQRNKGNFPGRFSGRQFSNSRSEMNVSTLELGDSALYLCASSLVPGRGEFGEQYFGPGTRLTVT.

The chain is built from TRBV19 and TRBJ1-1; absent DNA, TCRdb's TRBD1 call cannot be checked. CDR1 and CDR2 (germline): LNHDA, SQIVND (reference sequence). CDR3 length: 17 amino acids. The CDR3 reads CASSIVRATGGLTEAFF.

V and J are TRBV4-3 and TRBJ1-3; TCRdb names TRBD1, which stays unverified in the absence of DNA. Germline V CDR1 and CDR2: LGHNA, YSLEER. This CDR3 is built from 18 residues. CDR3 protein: CASSPAALQIYSGNTIYF.

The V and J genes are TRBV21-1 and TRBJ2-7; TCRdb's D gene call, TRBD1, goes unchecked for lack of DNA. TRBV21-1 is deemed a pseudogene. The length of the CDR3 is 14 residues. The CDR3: CASSKQGSCGEQYF.

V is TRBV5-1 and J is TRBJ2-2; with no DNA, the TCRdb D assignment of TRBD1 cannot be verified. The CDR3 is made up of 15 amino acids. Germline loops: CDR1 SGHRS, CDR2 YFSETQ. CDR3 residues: CASSFAGGDTGELFF.

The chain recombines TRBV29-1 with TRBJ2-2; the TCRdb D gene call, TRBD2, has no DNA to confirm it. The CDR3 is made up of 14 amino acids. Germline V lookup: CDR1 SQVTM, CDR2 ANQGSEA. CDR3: CSVGGTEKVGELFF.

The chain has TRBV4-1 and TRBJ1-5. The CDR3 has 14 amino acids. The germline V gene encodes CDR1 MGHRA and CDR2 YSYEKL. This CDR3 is CASSHSSSNQPQHF.